Listed below are T cell receptor beta chains from one sample, sequenced in a study of T cells in Graves' hyperthyroidism and ophthalmopathy. TCRdb called the multiplex PCR reads again in MiXCR, with one record for every CDR3 protein. The sample contains 96,000 or so distinct CDR3 sequences, 51% of which appear only once. The specimen sequenced was blood. These receptor sequences come from a woman in her 40s with Graves' hyperthyroidism. Each CDR3 is given with its conserved first and last residue. Fields, in order: V gene, clone size, CDR3 protein. Clone size appears in some rows only: once, few, many, or a class for an expanded clone.

TRBV5-1,few,CASSFRLSGNSYEQYF
TRBV9,NA,CASSAGLATGAHQPQHF
TRBV15,NA,CATGPPTSGSYEQYF
TRBV2,once,CASSAGVIYEQYF
TRBV7-9,many,CASSLVTGRNGYTF
TRBV20-1,NA,CSASGGTGAGELFF
TRBV9,many,CASSVGAGGSGSPSTDTQYF
TRBV11-3,large,CASSLRGAETQYF
TRBV12-3/TRBV12-4,NA,CASGDGGNTIYF
TRBV7-2,few,CASRGEKLFF
TRBV7-3,many,CASSLTGSVGYTF